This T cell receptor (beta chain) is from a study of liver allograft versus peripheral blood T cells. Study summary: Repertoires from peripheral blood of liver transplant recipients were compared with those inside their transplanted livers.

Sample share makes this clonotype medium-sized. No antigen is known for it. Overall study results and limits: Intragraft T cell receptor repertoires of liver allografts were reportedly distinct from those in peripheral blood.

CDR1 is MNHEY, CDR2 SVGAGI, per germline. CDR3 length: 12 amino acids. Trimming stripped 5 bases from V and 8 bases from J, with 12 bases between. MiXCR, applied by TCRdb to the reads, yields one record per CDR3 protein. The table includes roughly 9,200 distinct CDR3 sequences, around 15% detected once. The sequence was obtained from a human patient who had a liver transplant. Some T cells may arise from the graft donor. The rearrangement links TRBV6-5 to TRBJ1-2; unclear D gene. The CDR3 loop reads CASSPGVWGYTF. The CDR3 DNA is TGTGCCAGCAGTCCCGGCGTTTGGGGCTACACCTTC.